One sample yielded the 17 T cell receptor beta chains listed below, sequenced in a study of Ad26.COV2.S vaccination and SARS-CoV-2 variants. The data were produced by immunoSEQ multiplex PCR, yet TCRdb's version contains in-frame clones alone and is incomplete. The data contain around 270,000 clones, approximately 90% of them singletons. Treatment: around 19 received Ad26.COV2.S at low or high dose, single or two shots; 5 received placebo; per-sample allocation not given. Day 63 following the first vaccine or placebo injection was when the samples were taken. The material sequenced was peripheral blood, taken in a trial of Ad26.COV2.S vaccine versus placebo. The receptors were gathered from a person aged 18-60 years who received the Ad26.COV2.S COVID-19 vaccine or a placebo.

J is TRBJ2-1 and V is TRBV4-3, with 10 bases that match TRBD2. This CDR3 is built from 16 residues. The germline gives CDR1 LGHNA, CDR2 YSLEER. J lost 4 bases, V lost 2 bases, and 5 bases had no gene match. The CDR3 DNA is TGCGCCAGCAGCCAATCAGCGGGGGGGTCTTACAATGAGCAGTTCTTC. This sequence encodes CASSQSAGGSYNEQFF.

The chain links TRBV6-5 to TRBJ2-1; 8 bases are a match to TRBD1. CDR3 length: 15 amino acids. Germline V lookup: CDR1 MNHEY, CDR2 SVGAGI. The trim removed 6 bases at V and 2 bases at J, leaving 6 bases unmatched. DNA for the CDR3: TGTGCCAGCAGCGGCGACAGGGGTACCTACAATGAGCAGTTCTTC. It specifies CASSGDRGTYNEQFF.

The J gene is TRBJ2-5, the V gene TRBV6-4; 8 nucleotides agree with TRBD2. The CDR3 has 15 residues. Germline CDR1 and CDR2: MRHNA and SNTAGT. With 6 bases clipped from V and 0 bases from J, the junction kept 6 bases outside the gene matches. The CDR3: CASSPSAGDQETQYF. CDR3 sequence (DNA): TGTGCCAGCAGCCCCTCAGCGGGGGACCAAGAGACCCAGTACTTC.

The chain couples TRBV11-1 to TRBJ2-7, with no clear D. Per the germline V gene, CDR1 is SGHAT and CDR2 is FQDESV (reference sequence). With 5 bases removed from V and 3 bases from J, the gap between germline ends came to 11 bases. The CDR3 covers 13 residues. CDR3 bases: TGTGCCAGCAGCCTACGCGAACTCTACGAGCAGTACTTC. This translates into CASSLRELYEQYF.

The V and J genes are TRBV2 and TRBJ2-1, with 11 bases fitting TRBD2. CDR1 is SNHLY and CDR2 is FYNNEI in the germline V gene. The V gene end was trimmed by 3 bases and the J gene end by 10 bases; junction bases not matched to a gene: 17. CDR3 size: 18 residues. In DNA, the CDR3 is TGTGCCAGCAGTGAGGGGCCTAGCGGGGGGACTTCCACAAGCGAGCAGTTCTTC. Translated, it gives CASSEGPSGGTSTSEQFF.

This chain links TRBV27 with TRBJ2-7; 8 bases fit TRBD1. The CDR3 consists of 15 residues. Germline V gene data show CDR1 as MNHEY and CDR2 as SMNVEV (reference sequence). V was clipped by 5 bases and J by 6 bases; unmatched bases: 12. In DNA form, the CDR3 reads TGTGCCAGCAGTGGCTCCAGGGGGCGCGGCGGCGAGCAGTACTTC. Translating gives CASSGSRGRGGEQYF.

V usage is TRBV6-5 and J usage is TRBJ2-4; the match to TRBD2 covers 7 bases. The CDR3 runs to 16 residues. The V and J ends lost 0 bases and 5 bases, in that order; junction bases with no gene match: 7. CDR1 is MNHEY, CDR2 SVGAGI, per germline. CDR3 sequence (DNA): TGTGCCAGCAGTTACTCAAAGCGGGGCCACGAAAACATTCAGTACTTC. Protein: CASSYSKRGHENIQYF.

V usage is TRBV6-2 or TRBV6-3 and J usage is TRBJ1-2; no firm D call. V was clipped by 4 bases and J by 2 bases, with 5 bases between them. The CDR3 has 12 amino acids. Germline V gene sequence: CDR1 MNHEY, CDR2 SVGEGT. The CDR3 DNA follows: TGTGCCAGCAGTTCTCAGAACTATGGCTACACCTTC. As protein: CASSSQNYGYTF.

This clone was recorded once. This rearrangement joins TRBV6-6 to TRBJ1-4; D is perhaps TRBD1 (6 bases). The CDR3 runs to 13 residues. The V gene's germline CDR1 is MNHNY and CDR2 SVGAGI (reference sequence). The germline V and J ends were trimmed by 7 bases and 8 bases, with 14 bases remaining between them. This CDR3 reads CASTTRGWEKLFF. CDR3 nucleotides: TGTGCCAGCACCACCAGGGGCTGGGAAAAACTGTTTTTT.

Note on this clone: This same CDR3 is encoded by further DNA sequences in the sample. The V gene is TRBV25-1, the J gene TRBJ1-2; D is undetermined. Germline V CDR1 and CDR2: MGHDK, SYGVNS. CDR3 size: 11 residues. V was shortened by 4 bases and J by 4 bases, with 4 bases between the two germline ends. CDR3 sequence: CASSGGYGYTF. The CDR3, as DNA: TGTGCCAGCAGTGGAGGCTATGGCTACACCTTC.

V gene TRBV19 combines with J gene TRBJ2-3, with 7 bases aligning to TRBD2. Germline trimming cut 4 bases from V and 6 bases from J; bases unmatched to any gene: 4. CDR1 LNHDA and CDR2 SQIVND come from the germline V gene (reference sequence). The CDR3 contains 13 residues. CDR3 sequence: CASSRDYSDTQYF. CDR3 DNA sequence: TGTGCCAGTAGTAGGGACTACAGCGATACGCAGTATTTT.

V usage is TRBV3-1 (or the pseudogene TRBV3-2) and J usage is TRBJ2-1; 7 bases align to TRBD2. CDR3 size: 18 residues. V dropped 2 bases and J dropped 0; count of bases not matched to a gene: 10. The V gene's germline CDR1 is LGHDT and CDR2 YNNKEL (reference sequence). The DNA for the CDR3 is TGTGCCAGCAGCCAAAAGGCGGGAGCGGGCCTCTCCTACAATGAGCAGTTCTTC. It is translated as CASSQKAGAGLSYNEQFF.

The V gene is TRBV5-6, the J gene TRBJ1-4; no firm D call. V lost 4 bases, J lost 10 bases, and 14 bases lay in between. The germline gives CDR1 SGHDT, CDR2 YYEEEE. The CDR3 covers 13 residues. The CDR3 protein is CASSGEQFGKLFF. DNA of the CDR3: TGTGCCAGCAGCGGGGAACAGTTTGGAAAACTGTTTTTT.

The chain has TRBV4-1 and TRBJ1-2; weak D call: TRBD1 (5 bases). From germline, CDR1 is MGHRA and CDR2 YSYEKL. The CDR3 runs 15 residues. Between the trimmed V and J ends, which lost 0 bases and 7 bases, there was a span of 15 bases. CDR3 nucleotides: TGCGCCAGCAGCCAAGAGAGGCAGGGAATGGTTGGCTACACCTTC. Protein sequence: CASSQERQGMVGYTF.

V is TRBV3-1 (or the pseudogene TRBV3-2) and J is TRBJ2-1; D not resolved. V was shortened by 3 bases and J by 7 bases, with 10 bases between the two germline ends. There are 13 residues in the CDR3. Germline-derived CDR1 and CDR2 are LGHDT and YNNKEL (reference sequence). CDR3 in amino acids: CASSQTLRNEQFF. Here the CDR3 DNA reads TGTGCCAGCAGCCAGACCCTCAGGAATGAGCAGTTCTTC.

This rearrangement joins TRBV7-9 to TRBJ1-2, with D perhaps TRBD1 (5 bases). CDR1 is SEHNR and CDR2 is FQNEAQ in the germline V gene (reference sequence). There are 13 residues in the CDR3. V was cut by 2 bases and J by 6 bases, with 10 bases left in between. CDR3 DNA: TGTGCCAGCAGCTTAAGGCAGGGAGATGGCTACACCTTC. Amino acids: CASSLRQGDGYTF. Together with reference TRBV7-9 and TRBJ1-2, the CDR3 gives the full variable domain: DTGVSQNPRHKITKRGQNVTFRCDPISEHNRLYWYRQTLGQGPEFLTYFQNEAQLEKSRLLSDRFSAERPKGSFSTLEIQRTEQGDSAMYLCASSLRQGDGYTFGSGTRLTVV.

The chain combines TRBV24-1 with TRBJ2-2; D uncertain. Trimming removed 12 bases at V and 0 bases at J, with 10 bases between. This CDR3 spans 13 amino acids. Looked up from germline, CDR1 is KGHDR and CDR2 is SFDVKD. In nucleotides, the CDR3 is TGTGCCGCAGTGGACCCGAACACCGGGGAGCTGTTTTTT. Amino acid sequence: CAAVDPNTGELFF.